What follows describes a single TCR beta chain. The data were taken from a study of blood T cell repertoires in COVID-19. Study in general: The samples span acute and convalescent COVID-19 from the United States, Italy and Spain.

The CDR3 extends over 13 amino acids. Trimming shortened V by 0 bases and J by 10 bases, and 10 bases separated the two germline ends. From germline, CDR1 is LGHNA and CDR2 YSLEER. TCRdb's copy holds only in-frame clones and misses some; the assay was immunoSEQ multiplex PCR. The sample has just under 350,000 clones, around 83% seen once; the top ten hold almost 3%. The clonotype originates from a man aged 30 to 45 with active or convalescent COVID-19. The sample consisted of peripheral blood. This chain uses TRBV4-3 with TRBJ2-4, with D tentatively TRBD2 (7 bases). CDR3 residues: CASSQDRGGIQYF. CDR3 nucleotides: TGCGCCAGCAGCCAAGATAGGGGGGGGATTCAGTACTTC.